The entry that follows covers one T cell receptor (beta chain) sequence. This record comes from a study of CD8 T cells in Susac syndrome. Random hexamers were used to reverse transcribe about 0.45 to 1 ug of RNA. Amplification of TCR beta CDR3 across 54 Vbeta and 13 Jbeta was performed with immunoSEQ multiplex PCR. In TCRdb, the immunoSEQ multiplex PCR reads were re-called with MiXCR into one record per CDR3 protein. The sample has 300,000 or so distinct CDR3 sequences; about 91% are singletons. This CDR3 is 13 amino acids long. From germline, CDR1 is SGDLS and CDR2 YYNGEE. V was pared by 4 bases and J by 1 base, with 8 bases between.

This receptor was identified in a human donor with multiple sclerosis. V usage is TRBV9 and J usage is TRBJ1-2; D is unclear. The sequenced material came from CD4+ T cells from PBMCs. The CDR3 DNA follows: TGTGCCAGCAGCCCAAACCGTAACTATGGCTACACCTTC. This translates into CASSPNRNYGYTF.